The 27 T cell receptor beta chains presented below share a single source sample, sequenced in a study of CD8+ T cells in alopecia areata. Extraction and reverse transcription of RNA yielded cDNA as the sequencing template. The protocol was immunoSEQ multiplex PCR, while the TCRdb copy is restricted to in-frame clones and leaves out a portion. The sample has about 210,000 clones, about 40% seen once. The treatment is: oral pan-JAK inhibitor, 5-10 mg twice daily. Here the sequenced sample was CD4+ T cells sorted from blood, taken at approximately week 36, from a patient treated with tofacitinib. These receptors originate from a human donor with alopecia areata.

This clone occurred once. V and J are TRBV5-1 and TRBJ2-7; D ambiguous. V lost 2 bases and J lost 4, with 13 bases in between. The CDR3 contains 14 residues. The germline V gene encodes CDR1 SGHRS and CDR2 YFSETQ. CDR3 DNA: TGCGCCAGCAGCTTTGAGCCCGGAAAATACGAGCAGTACTTC. Protein product: CASSFEPGKYEQYF.

The chain is built from TRBV29-1 and TRBJ2-1; D remains ambiguous. CDR3 length: 11 residues. Germline loops: CDR1 SQVTM, CDR2 ANQGSEA. Trimming took off 2 bases at V and 5 bases at J, with 4 bases between the two ends. CDR3 nucleotide sequence: TGCAGCGTTGAACCAAACAATGAGCAGTTCTTC. It translates to CSVEPNNEQFF.

V gene TRBV10-1 combines with J gene TRBJ2-1, with a weak D call TRBD2 (5 bases). Germline assignment: CDR1 WNHNN and CDR2 SYGVQD (reference sequence). Trimming shortened V by 2 bases and J by 5 bases, and 13 bases separated the two germline ends. This CDR3 spans 15 amino acids. DNA of the CDR3: TGCGCCAGCAGTGAGGACCGGGCGGGCCACAATGAGCAGTTCTTC. This gives the protein CASSEDRAGHNEQFF.

V and J are TRBV30 and TRBJ1-1; the D is unclear. The germline V and J ends were trimmed by 0 bases and 10 bases, with 9 bases remaining between them. The CDR3 loop spans 11 amino acids. Per germline, CDR1 GTSNPN and CDR2 SVGIG (reference sequence). DNA of the CDR3: TGTGCCTGGAGTGTCGTCCCCCGAGCTTTCTTT. It yields the protein CAWSVVPRAFF. The variable domain in full, completed from reference TRBV30 and TRBJ1-1, reads SQTIHQWPATLVQPVGSPLSLECTVEGTSNPNLYWYRQAAGRGLQLLFYSVGIGQISSEVPQNLSASRPQDRQFILSSKKLLLSDSGFYLCAWSVVPRAFFGQGTRLTVV.

The V gene is TRBV7-3, the J gene TRBJ2-3, with D possibly called TRBD1 or TRBD2 (5 bases each). Trimming took 5 bases from V and 9 from J, leaving 9 bases between them. This CDR3 spans 11 amino acids. Germline lookup yields CDR1 SGHTA and CDR2 FQGTGA. The CDR3 DNA follows: TGTGCCAGCAGCGGGACGGGGACGCAGTATTTT. As protein: CASSGTGTQYF.

The chain is built from TRBV2 and TRBJ2-3, with D unclear. This CDR3 region has 13 residues. The germline CDR1 and CDR2 sequences are SNHLY and FYNNEI. Deletions cut 8 bases from V and 5 bases from J, with 14 bases between. DNA for the CDR3: TGTGCCAGCGGGAAAGGCAGACTAGATACGCAGTATTTT. This translates into CASGKGRLDTQYF.

The rearrangement uses TRBV27 and TRBJ2-7, with 8 bases aligning to TRBD2. CDR1 is MNHEY and CDR2 is SMNVEV in the germline V gene (reference sequence). This CDR3 comprises 13 residues. The V gene end was trimmed by 6 bases and the J gene end by 2 bases; junction bases not matched to a gene: 3. This chain's CDR3 is CASRRAGAYEQYF. Here the CDR3 DNA reads TGTGCCAGCAGGCGAGCGGGGGCCTACGAGCAGTACTTC.

This clone has more than one count but fewer than ten. This chain uses TRBV15 with TRBJ2-7; D call uncertain. Germline lookup yields CDR1 LNHNV and CDR2 YYDKDF (reference sequence). CDR3 length equals 13 residues. The ends were cut back, 1 base at V and 9 bases at J, with 13 bases in the middle. CDR3 sequence: CATSRVGPGVQYF. CDR3 bases: TGTGCCACCAGCAGAGTGGGCCCCGGAGTGCAGTACTTC.

The sample holds one count of this clone. The chain uses TRBV2 and TRBJ2-4, with D possibly TRBD2 on 6 matching bases. V was trimmed by 8 bases and J by 6 bases, leaving 20 bases between them. The CDR3 totals 15 residues. Germline V lookup: CDR1 SNHLY, CDR2 FYNNEI. CDR3 DNA sequence: TGTGCCAGCTCGGGGGTATTGGGTCAGTCAAACATTCAGTACTTC. It codes for CASSGVLGQSNIQYF.

V usage is TRBV2 and J usage is TRBJ2-5; 8 bases agree with TRBD1. Germline-derived CDR1 and CDR2 are SNHLY and FYNNEI. CDR3 length: 15 residues. The J segment lost 5 bases and the V segment lost 7 bases, leaving 12 bases of the junction unmatched. DNA for the CDR3: TGTGCCAGCAAACTCGCAGGGGGCCAGAGTGAGACCCAGTACTTC. Its translation is CASKLAGGQSETQYF.

The V gene is TRBV29-1, the J gene TRBJ2-2; perhaps TRBD2 as D (5 bases). The V end was cut by 0 bases, the J end by 2 bases, with 16 bases between. The CDR3 runs to 17 residues. Germline V gene data show CDR1 as SQVTM and CDR2 as ANQGSEA. DNA for the CDR3: TGCAGCGTTGAAGACTGGGCTACGGGGAGAAACACCGGGGAGCTGTTTTTT. Amino acids: CSVEDWATGRNTGELFF.

The sample holds a few counts of this clone. This CDR3 is also generated by other DNA sequences in the sample. V is TRBV6-5 and J is TRBJ1-2; D not resolved. V lost 7 bases, J lost 0 bases, and 15 bases lay in between. Germline lookup yields CDR1 MNHEY and CDR2 SVGAGI. There are 15 residues in the CDR3. The CDR3 coding sequence is TGTGCCAGCACCATATCGCCCAGAGCTAACTATGGCTACACCTTC. This codes for CASTISPRANYGYTF.

This clone was counted between two and nine times. V usage is TRBV27 and J usage is TRBJ2-1, with TRBD2 as a possible D gene (5 bases). This CDR3 spans 15 amino acids. The germline CDR1 and CDR2 sequences are MNHEY and SMNVEV (reference sequence). V lost 0 bases, J lost 5 bases, and 11 bases lay in between. CDR3 in amino acids: CASSLSRAIHNEQFF. CDR3 bases: TGTGCCAGCAGTTTATCGCGGGCTATCCACAATGAGCAGTTCTTC.

This clone appeared a few times. V usage is TRBV10-1 and J usage is TRBJ2-7; 8 positions agree with TRBD2. The V gene's germline CDR1 is WNHNN and CDR2 SYGVQD (reference sequence). Trimming at V came to 4 bases and at J to 0 bases, leaving 2 bases not matched to a gene. The CDR3 length is 14 residues. The CDR3 nucleotides read TGCGCCAGCAGTGTAAGCGGGAGCTCCTACGAGCAGTACTTC. Translated, it gives CASSVSGSSYEQYF.

The chain joins TRBV6-6 to TRBJ2-7; TRBD1 matches 9 bases. The CDR3 runs 15 residues. Germline V gene sequence: CDR1 MNHNY, CDR2 SVGAGI (reference sequence). The junction had 6 bases not matched to a gene; V was cut back by 5 bases and J by 1 base. The CDR3: CASSTTGQGSYEQYF. The CDR3 nucleotides are TGTGCCAGCAGTACCACGGGACAGGGATCCTACGAGCAGTACTTC.

This clone has just a few counts. This chain uses TRBV5-6 with TRBJ1-2; 7 bases are shared with TRBD1. The CDR3 has 14 residues. Germline V gene lookup returns CDR1 SGHDT and CDR2 YYEEEE. Losses at the gene ends were 3 bases for V and 4 bases for J; bases not matched to a gene: 6. CDR3 loop: CASSYRGQSYGYTF. The CDR3 DNA reads TGTGCCAGCAGCTACCGGGGACAGTCCTATGGCTACACCTTC.

The genes are TRBV9 and TRBJ2-3; TRBD2 agrees at 7 bases. Germline V gene lookup returns CDR1 SGDLS and CDR2 YYNGEE. This CDR3 has 13 amino acids. Trimming cost V 4 bases and J 5 bases; bases outside gene matches: 4. The CDR3 is CASSPPGGDTQYF. For the CDR3, the DNA is TGTGCCAGCAGCCCGCCGGGGGGAGATACGCAGTATTTT.

As regards this clone: Other DNA sequences in the same sample also yield this CDR3. The rearrangement joins TRBV9 to TRBJ1-4; TRBD1 agrees at 7 bases. This CDR3 spans 14 amino acids. Germline-derived CDR1 and CDR2 are SGDLS and YYNGEE. V dropped 0 bases and J dropped 5; count of bases not matched to a gene: 1. The DNA of the CDR3 is TGTGCCAGCAGCGTAGCGACAGGGAATGAAAAACTGTTTTTT. Protein product: CASSVATGNEKLFF.

This clone was detected only once. The rearrangement joins TRBV29-1 to TRBJ1-1; D is uncertain. This CDR3 comprises 14 residues. The V gene's germline CDR1 is SQVTM and CDR2 ANQGSEA. Trimming removed 2 bases at V and 1 base at J, with 11 bases between. CDR3 region: CSVEKALGNTEAFF. CDR3 coding DNA: TGCAGCGTTGAAAAGGCTCTCGGGAACACTGAAGCTTTCTTT. The full variable domain, in which reference TRBV29-1 and TRBJ1-1 provide the parts outside the CDR3, is SAVISQKPSRDICQRGTSLTIQCQVDSQVTMMFWYRQQPGQSLTLIATANQGSEATYESGFVIDKFPISRPNLTFSTLTVSNMSPEDSSIYLCSVEKALGNTEAFFGQGTRLTVV.

This clone was counted only a few times. The rearrangement uses TRBV15 and TRBJ1-5; 7 positions agree with TRBD1. V lost 3 bases, J lost 6 bases, and 8 bases stayed unmatched. The germline V gene encodes CDR1 LNHNV and CDR2 YYDKDF (reference sequence). The CDR3 loop spans 15 amino acids. The CDR3 spells CATSSSDRVGQPQHF. The CDR3 DNA follows: TGTGCCACCAGCAGTTCCGACAGGGTAGGTCAGCCCCAGCATTTT.

A few counts support this clone. The chain is built from TRBV28 and TRBJ2-7; unclear D gene. The V end was cut by 6 bases, the J end by 4 bases, with 10 bases between. Germline lookup yields CDR1 MDHEN and CDR2 SYDVKM. The CDR3 covers 12 residues. The CDR3 DNA reads as TGTGCCAGCAGCCCGTCGGCTTACGAGCAGTACTTC. Translating it yields CASSPSAYEQYF.

The chain combines TRBV6-6 with TRBJ1-5; D possibly corresponds to TRBD1 (5 bases). Germline CDR1 and CDR2: MNHNY and SVGAGI (reference sequence). CDR3 length: 11 residues. Trimming removed 10 bases from V and 10 bases from J, with 14 bases in between. The CDR3, as DNA: TGTGCCACCGCCCGAGGGGATCCCCAGCATTTT. This encodes CATARGDPQHF.

The chain carries TRBV7-2 and TRBJ1-5, with TRBD1 matching 8 bases. The CDR3 extends over 13 amino acids. In germline, CDR1 is SGHTA, CDR2 FQGNSA. With 4 bases clipped from V and 13 bases from J, the junction kept 9 bases outside the gene matches. The DNA for the CDR3 is TGTGCCAGCAGCTCCTCCGCCAGGGGGCGTCAGCATTTT. Its translation: CASSSSARGRQHF.

The V and J genes are TRBV18 and TRBJ2-6; the D is unclear. The CDR3 length is 14 residues. Trimming stripped 3 bases from V and 0 bases from J, with 3 bases between. In germline, CDR1 is KGHSH, CDR2 LQKENI. The CDR3 reads CASSPLSGANVLTF. CDR3 bases: TGTGCCAGCTCACCCCTCTCTGGGGCCAACGTCCTGACTTTC.

J is TRBJ1-5 and V is TRBV19; a possible D gene is TRBD1 (5 bases). Germline CDR1 is LNHDA and CDR2 is SQIVND (reference sequence). This CDR3 has 16 residues. The V gene lost 1 base and the J gene lost 1 base, with 11 bases spanning the gap. The CDR3 coding sequence is TGTGCCAGTAGTATAGGAGCCAGGGCAAGCAATCAGCCCCAGCATTTT. It encodes CASSIGARASNQPQHF.

The chain recombines TRBV13 with TRBJ1-2, with unresolved D. V was clipped by 4 bases and J by 3 bases, with 6 bases between them. The CDR3 totals 12 residues. Germline CDR1 PRHDT, CDR2 FYEKMQ (reference sequence). CDR3 residues: CASSSGYYGYTF. CDR3 sequence (DNA): TGTGCCAGCAGCTCGGGGTACTATGGCTACACCTTC.

The genes are TRBV29-1 and TRBJ2-7, with 8 bases that match TRBD2. V lost 5 bases to trimming and J lost 0 bases; unmatched junction nucleotides: 9. Germline CDR1 is SQVTM and CDR2 is ANQGSEA. This CDR3 contains 15 residues. The CDR3 is CSVRERLASSYEQYF. DNA of the CDR3: TGCAGCGTTCGGGAACGACTAGCGAGCTCCTACGAGCAGTACTTC.